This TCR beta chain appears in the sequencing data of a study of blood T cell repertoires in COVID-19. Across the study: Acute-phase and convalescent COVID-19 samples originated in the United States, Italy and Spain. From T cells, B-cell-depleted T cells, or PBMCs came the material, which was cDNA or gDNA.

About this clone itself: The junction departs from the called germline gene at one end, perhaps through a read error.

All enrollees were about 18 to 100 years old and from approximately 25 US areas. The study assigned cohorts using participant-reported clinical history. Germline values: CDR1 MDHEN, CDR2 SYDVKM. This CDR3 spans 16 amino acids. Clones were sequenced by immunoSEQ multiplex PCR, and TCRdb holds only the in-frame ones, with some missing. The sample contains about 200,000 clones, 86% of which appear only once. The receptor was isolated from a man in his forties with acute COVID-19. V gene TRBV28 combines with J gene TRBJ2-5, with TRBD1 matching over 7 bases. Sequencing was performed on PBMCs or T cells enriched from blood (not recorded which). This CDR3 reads CASSFGAGGFGEIQYF. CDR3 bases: TGTGCCAGCAGTTTTGGGGCAGGGGGATTCGGAGAGATCCAGTACTTC.